This T cell receptor (beta chain) stems from a study of T cells in localized non-small cell lung cancer. Profiling relied on immunoSEQ multiplex PCR, and the TCRdb table lists in-frame clones only, not all of them. This sample has roughly 76,000 clones, with around three quarters found just once. The CDR3 sequence is 13 residues long. Germline V lookup: CDR1 SGHAT, CDR2 FQNNGV. Losses at the gene ends were 6 bases for V and 5 bases for J; bases not matched to a gene: 6. The receptor was derived from a man between 40 and 70 years old with stage II squamous cell lung carcinoma. Specimen: PBMCs, collected before any cancer treatment. The chain joins TRBV11-2 to TRBJ1-2; 7 nucleotides line up with TRBD1. This chain's CDR3 is CASSSTGAYGYTF. CDR3 bases: TGTGCCAGCAGTTCTACAGGGGCGTATGGCTACACCTTC.